These 15 T cell receptor beta chains came from one sample sequenced in a study of blood T cell repertoires in COVID-19. Repertoires were generated with immunoSEQ multiplex PCR, while TCRdb's copy carries only in-frame clones and drops some. The sample yields roughly 190,000 clones, approximately 86% seen once. The material sequenced was peripheral blood. All receptors derive from a young man with acute or convalescent COVID-19.

The CDR3 DNA follows: TGTGCCAGCGGGGGCAGGGACAGGGGACCCTACGAGCAGTACTTC. Encoded protein: CASGGRDRGPYEQYF. This chain joins TRBV2 and TRBJ2-7, with 10 bases aligning to TRBD1. Germline CDR1 and CDR2: SNHLY and FYNNEI. The CDR3 covers 15 residues. The V and J ends lost 8 bases and 2 bases, in that order; junction bases with no gene match: 9.

The chain couples TRBV5-1 to TRBJ1-2; 9 positions agree with TRBD1. V shed 1 base, J shed 0 bases, and the junction held 4 bases outside the gene matches. The CDR3 runs to 16 residues. Germline assignment: CDR1 SGHRS and CDR2 YFSETQ. In DNA form, the CDR3 reads TGCGCCAGCAGCTTGACAGGGGGCCCTGCTAACTATGGCTACACCTTC. Translated, it gives CASSLTGGPANYGYTF.

J is TRBJ2-1 and V is TRBV3-1 (or the pseudogene TRBV3-2); 7 bases match TRBD2. Germline V gene data show CDR1 as LGHDT and CDR2 as YNNKEL (reference sequence). CDR3 size: 14 residues. The V segment lost 7 bases and the J segment 9 bases; nucleotides outside the gene matches: 12. CDR3 in DNA: TGTGCCAGCATCTTGGGGGAGGGCCGGGGTGAGCAGTTCTTC. This encodes CASILGEGRGEQFF.

The rearrangement uses TRBV5-1 and TRBJ2-2; the D gene is possibly TRBD2 (5 bases). Between the trimmed V and J ends, which lost 6 bases and 7 bases, there was a span of 16 bases. The CDR3 is made up of 14 amino acids. CDR1 and CDR2 (germline): SGHRS, YFSETQ. The CDR3 nucleotides read TGCGCCAGCAACCCCTCCCTAGCAAACGGGGAGCTGTTTTTT. It encodes CASNPSLANGELFF.

The chain carries TRBV18 and TRBJ1-1; 9 positions agree with TRBD1. The CDR3 totals 15 residues. The V and J ends lost 1 base and 5 bases, in that order; junction bases with no gene match: 5. Looked up from germline, CDR1 is KGHSH and CDR2 is LQKENI. The CDR3 DNA is TGTGCCAGCTCACCACTCTCTGGACAGGGGACTGAAGCTTTCTTT. This sequence encodes CASSPLSGQGTEAFF. Drawing the rest from reference TRBV18 and TRBJ1-1, the complete variable domain is NAGVMQNPRHLVRRRGQEARLRCSPMKGHSHVYWYRQLPEEGLKFMVYLQKENIIDESGMPKERFSAEFPKEGPSILRIQQVVRGDSAAYFCASSPLSGQGTEAFFGQGTRLTVV.

The chain is built from TRBV19 and TRBJ2-7, with a tentative D call TRBD1 (6 bases). V gave up 6 bases and J gave up 3 bases, with 12 bases separating them. The CDR3 runs 13 residues. The germline CDR1 and CDR2 sequences are LNHDA and SQIVND (reference sequence). CDR3 DNA: TGTGCCAGTAGCCCGGGACAACGCTACGAGCAGTACTTC. This encodes CASSPGQRYEQYF.

The J gene is TRBJ2-7, the V gene TRBV27, with D possibly being TRBD1 (5 bases). Germline V lookup: CDR1 MNHEY, CDR2 SMNVEV (reference sequence). V lost 3 bases and J 1 base, leaving 13 bases between the germline ends. The CDR3 contains 15 residues. The CDR3 protein is CASSFVGDGSYEQYF. The DNA of the CDR3 is TGTGCCAGCAGTTTTGTAGGGGATGGGTCCTACGAGCAGTACTTC.

The chain has TRBV10-1 and TRBJ2-2; possible D gene TRBD2, 6 bases. Germline lookup yields CDR1 WNHNN and CDR2 SYGVQD (reference sequence). CDR3 length equals 15 residues. The germline V and J ends were trimmed by 4 bases and 4 bases, with 13 bases remaining between them. This CDR3 reads CASSAFSGFTGELFF. CDR3 bases: TGCGCCAGCAGTGCGTTTAGCGGTTTCACCGGGGAGCTGTTTTTT.

The chain is built from TRBV11-2 and TRBJ2-7, with a tentative D call TRBD1 (6 bases). V was shortened by 5 bases and J by 4 bases, with 15 bases between the two germline ends. Germline assignment: CDR1 SGHAT and CDR2 FQNNGV. This CDR3 comprises 14 residues. The CDR3 nucleotides read TGTGCCAGCAGCCCCGGACAGCCGGTTTACGAGCAGTACTTC. It encodes CASSPGQPVYEQYF.

The rearrangement joins TRBV30 to TRBJ1-5, with no clear D. This CDR3 comprises 13 residues. Trimming removed 2 bases from V and 4 bases from J, with 9 bases in between. In germline, CDR1 is GTSNPN, CDR2 SVGIG (reference sequence). The CDR3 region is CAWSIGNNQPQHF. CDR3 DNA: TGTGCCTGGAGTATCGGGAATAATCAGCCCCAGCATTTT.

This clone appeared once. The chain uses TRBV18 and TRBJ2-3; TRBD2 is a possible D gene (6 bases). CDR3 size: 18 residues. Germline CDR1 and CDR2: KGHSH and LQKENI. Trimming removed 4 bases at V and 0 bases at J, with 20 bases between. The CDR3 region is CASSLITLLALSTDTQYF. The DNA for the CDR3 is TGTGCCAGCTCACTAATAACCCTTCTAGCGTTGAGCACAGATACGCAGTATTTT.

This chain joins TRBV7-9 and TRBJ1-1, with 7 nucleotides matching TRBD1. The CDR3 sequence is 12 residues long. Germline CDR1 is SEHNR and CDR2 is FQNEAQ (reference sequence). V dropped 10 bases and J dropped 1; count of bases not matched to a gene: 3. Written as DNA, the CDR3 is TGTGCCACCAGACAGGGGAACACTGAAGCTTTCTTT. Translated, it gives CATRQGNTEAFF.

The chain joins TRBV5-5 to TRBJ2-3, with D tentatively TRBD2 (7 bases). V was shortened by 4 bases and J by 6 bases, with 18 bases between the two germline ends. Germline lookup yields CDR1 SGHKS and CDR2 YYEKEE (reference sequence). There are 15 residues in the CDR3. This chain's CDR3 is CASSGGASVIDTQYF. CDR3 nucleotides: TGTGCCAGCAGCGGGGGGGCTAGCGTTATTGATACGCAGTATTTT.

The chain recombines TRBV18 with TRBJ1-6; 7 nucleotides match TRBD1. This CDR3 region has 15 residues. J was trimmed by 10 bases and V by 0 bases; bases with no gene match: 6. In germline, CDR1 is KGHSH, CDR2 LQKENI. As DNA, the CDR3 is TGTGCCAGCTCACCACCAGACAGGGCCGGATCACCCCTCCACTTT. Amino acid sequence: CASSPPDRAGSPLHF.

This chain connects TRBV5-5 to TRBJ2-1; 7 bases agree with TRBD1. The germline gives CDR1 SGHKS, CDR2 YYEKEE (reference sequence). V gave up 0 bases and J gave up 8 bases; unmatched junction bases: 8. The CDR3 has 15 amino acids. CDR3 DNA: TGTGCCAGCAGCTTGGCCTGGACAGGATACGATGAGCAGTTCTTC. This encodes CASSLAWTGYDEQFF.